One and the same sample provided the 24 T cell receptor beta chains below, sequenced in a study of control samples from healthy donors and cancer patients. Some clones are missing from TCRdb's copy, which holds only in-frame ones; the method was immunoSEQ multiplex PCR. The sample holds 100,000 to 120,000 clones, approximately 88% seen once. Material: PBMCs. These receptors all come from a woman aged 60-75 years with lung cancer.

V usage is TRBV18 and J usage is TRBJ2-5, with 7 bases fitting TRBD2. The CDR3 has 18 amino acids. V lost 0 bases, J lost 5 bases, and 15 bases stayed unmatched. CDR1 and CDR2 (germline): KGHSH, LQKENI. The CDR3 here is CASSPPMSFRGRLETQYF. CDR3 in DNA: TGTGCCAGCTCACCACCGATGAGTTTTCGCGGGAGACTGGAGACCCAGTACTTC.

Only one count was recorded for this clone. The chain employs TRBV6-6 and TRBJ2-7; D possibly matches TRBD1 or TRBD2 (5 bases each). V lost 2 bases, J lost 8 bases, and 7 bases lay in between. This CDR3 contains 11 residues. The V gene's germline CDR1 is MNHNY and CDR2 SVGAGI (reference sequence). In DNA form, the CDR3 reads TGTGCCAGCAGTTACATGGGACAGCAGTACTTC. It encodes CASSYMGQQYF.

This chain's CDR3 is CASGLRGRTEAFF. The CDR3 nucleotides read TGTGCTAGTGGTTTGAGGGGGCGCACTGAAGCTTTCTTT. The chain joins TRBV12-5 to TRBJ1-1; the match to TRBD1 covers 7 bases. The CDR3 length is 13 residues. Germline V lookup: CDR1 LGHNT, CDR2 FRNRAP. V lost 2 bases to trimming and J lost 4 bases; unmatched junction nucleotides: 1.

The V and J genes are TRBV6-5 and TRBJ1-1, with 8 bases identical to TRBD1. The length of the CDR3 is 13 residues. From germline, CDR1 is MNHEY and CDR2 SVGAGI. J was trimmed by 2 bases and V by 11 bases; bases with no gene match: 7. CDR3 amino acids: CASGQGANTEAFF. In DNA, the CDR3 is TGTGCCTCAGGACAGGGAGCAAACACTGAAGCTTTCTTT.

As DNA, the CDR3 is TGTGCCAGCAGTCCAAGTGCCGGTTTAAGCTCCTACAATGAGCAGTTCTTC. It specifies CASSPSAGLSSYNEQFF. This chain joins TRBV11-3 and TRBJ2-1; D unresolved. V dropped 6 bases and J dropped 0 bases, with 18 bases sitting between them. The CDR3 is made up of 17 amino acids. Germline values: CDR1 SGHNT, CDR2 YENEEA.

CDR3 sequence reads: CASSRAGTGNYGYTF. CDR3 in DNA: TGTGCCAGCAGCCGGGCCGGGACAGGGAACTATGGCTACACCTTC. This rearrangement joins TRBV14 to TRBJ1-2, with 9 bases lining up with TRBD1. The CDR3 has 15 residues. V shed 4 bases and J 2 bases; nucleotides not matched to a gene: 5. The germline V gene has CDR1 SGHDN and CDR2 FVKESK.

The CDR3, as DNA: TGTGCCAGCAGCCCCCCTGGGGGAGGCCTCAATGAGCAGTTCTTC. Residues: CASSPPGGGLNEQFF. The chain couples TRBV5-4 to TRBJ2-1; D perhaps matches TRBD2 (6 bases). Trimming left V 4 bases short and J 6 bases short, with 17 bases between. Germline CDR1 SGHNT, CDR2 YYREEE (reference sequence). The CDR3 totals 15 residues.

The V call is TRBV27, the J call TRBJ2-7; 7 nucleotides agree with TRBD2. The CDR3 covers 13 residues. Germline CDR1 reads MNHEY; CDR2 reads SMNVEV (reference sequence). Trimming at V came to 2 bases and at J to 3 bases, leaving 1 base not matched to a gene. CDR3: CASSLAGVYEQYF. In DNA, the CDR3 is TGTGCCAGCAGTTTAGCGGGAGTCTACGAGCAGTACTTC.

This chain connects TRBV7-2 to TRBJ2-7; D remains unclear. The CDR3 covers 13 residues. Trimming left V 7 bases short and J 6 bases short, with 16 bases between. In germline, CDR1 is SGHTA, CDR2 FQGNSA. The DNA of the CDR3 is TGTGCCAGCACCTACTCGGGCAATCGCGAGCAGTACTTC. Translated, it gives CASTYSGNREQYF.

The rearrangement uses TRBV19 and TRBJ2-5, with D uncertain. This CDR3 is built from 13 residues. The V end lost 4 bases, the J end lost 2 bases, and 8 bases lay between the germline ends. CDR1 is LNHDA and CDR2 is SQIVND in the germline V gene (reference sequence). This CDR3 reads CASSSLVQETQYF. The CDR3 DNA reads as TGTGCCAGTAGTAGTCTGGTTCAAGAGACCCAGTACTTC. The whole variable domain, filled in from reference TRBV19 and TRBJ2-5, reads DGGITQSPKYLFRKEGQNVTLSCEQNLNHDAMYWYRQDPGQGLRLIYYSQIVNDFQKGDIAEGYSVSREKKESFPLTVTSAQKNPTAFYLCASSSLVQETQYFGPGTRLLVL.

Here the CDR3 reads CASSQENWARNSPLHF. The CDR3 bases are TGTGCCAGCAGCCAAGAAAACTGGGCGAGAAATTCACCCCTCCACTTT. The gene calls are TRBV3-1 (or the pseudogene TRBV3-2) and TRBJ1-6, with D unclear. Germline V gene data show CDR1 as LGHDT and CDR2 as YNNKEL (reference sequence). The CDR3 contains 16 residues. Trimming removed 0 bases at V and 7 bases at J, with 13 bases between.

The CDR3 loop is CASSPHLADTQYF. CDR3 bases: TGTGCCAGCAGCCCCCACTTGGCAGATACGCAGTATTTT. The chain has TRBV7-3 and TRBJ2-3; D call uncertain. The CDR3 consists of 13 residues. The V gene's germline CDR1 is SGHTA and CDR2 FQGTGA. V shed 5 bases and J shed 4 bases, with 10 bases lying between them.

The chain employs TRBV18 and TRBJ2-1, with D possibly being TRBD2 (9 bases). CDR1 KGHSH and CDR2 LQKENI come from the germline V gene. The CDR3 runs to 19 residues. V was shortened by 4 bases and J by 2 bases, with 24 bases between the two germline ends. The chain's CDR3 is CASSRRDRSSGSPYNEQFF. CDR3 in DNA: TGTGCCAGCTCACGCCGGGACAGGAGTAGCGGGAGCCCCTACAATGAGCAGTTCTTC.

This chain uses TRBV2 with TRBJ2-2; no reliable D call. The V gene lost 6 bases and the J gene lost 1 base, with 12 bases spanning the gap. CDR1 SNHLY and CDR2 FYNNEI come from the germline V gene. CDR3 length: 15 amino acids. CDR3 loop: CASRPLLGNTGELFF. CDR3 sequence (DNA): TGTGCCAGCAGGCCCCTATTGGGGAACACCGGGGAGCTGTTTTTT.

The V call is TRBV5-1, the J call TRBJ1-1; weak D call: TRBD1 (6 bases). Germline CDR1 SGHRS, CDR2 YFSETQ. The length of the CDR3 is 15 residues. V gave up 0 bases and J gave up 0 bases, with 9 bases separating them. This CDR3 reads CASSLGGGLNTEAFF. CDR3 bases: TGCGCCAGCAGCTTGGGTGGGGGCTTGAACACTGAAGCTTTCTTT.

The rearrangement joins TRBV3-1 (or the pseudogene TRBV3-2) to TRBJ2-7; TRBD2 aligns across 9 bases. The CDR3 contains 15 residues. CDR1 LGHDT and CDR2 YNNKEL come from the germline V gene (reference sequence). Trimming took 4 bases from V and 5 from J; bases not matched to a gene: 9. The CDR3 protein is CASSRGLANGNEQYF. In DNA form, the CDR3 reads TGTGCCAGCAGCCGCGGACTAGCGAATGGTAACGAGCAGTACTTC.

This chain joins TRBV5-1 and TRBJ1-6; D unclear. V was shortened by 0 bases and J by 0 bases, with 4 bases between the two germline ends. Germline values: CDR1 SGHRS, CDR2 YFSETQ. The CDR3 covers 15 residues. DNA for the CDR3: TGCGCCAGCAGCTTGGACACCTCCTATAATTCACCCCTCCACTTT. This codes for CASSLDTSYNSPLHF.

This clone was seen just once. CDR3 loop: CASSLDGYEQYF. The CDR3 nucleotides are TGTGCCAGCAGCTTAGACGGCTACGAGCAGTACTTC. The rearrangement links TRBV11-1 to TRBJ2-7; D gene uncertain. Trimming removed 1 base from V and 3 bases from J, with 4 bases in between. This CDR3 has 12 residues. Germline V gene data show CDR1 as SGHAT and CDR2 as FQDESV (reference sequence). The full variable domain, rest sourced from reference TRBV11-1 and TRBJ2-7, is EAEVAQSPRYKITEKSQAVAFWCDPISGHATLYWYRQILGQGPELLVQFQDESVVDDSQLPKDRFSAERLKGVDSTLKIQPAELGDSAMYLCASSLDGYEQYFGPGTRLTVT.

The rearrangement joins TRBV6-5 to TRBJ1-1; D not certain. Germline V lookup: CDR1 MNHEY, CDR2 SVGAGI. The CDR3 length is 15 residues. Trimming shortened V by 5 bases and J by 3 bases, and 16 bases separated the two germline ends. The CDR3 loop is CASSHGDRSYTEAFF. CDR3 DNA: TGTGCCAGCAGTCATGGAGACCGGTCGTACACTGAAGCTTTCTTT.

The genes are TRBV4-3 and TRBJ2-1, with 9 bases matching TRBD1. The V segment lost 4 bases and the J segment 2 bases; nucleotides outside the gene matches: 3. In germline, CDR1 is LGHNA, CDR2 YSLEER. The CDR3 runs to 15 residues. The CDR3 loop is CASSLDRGTYNEQFF. The CDR3 DNA reads TGCGCCAGCAGCCTCGACAGGGGGACCTACAATGAGCAGTTCTTC.

The gene calls are TRBV25-1 and TRBJ1-3; weak D call: TRBD1 (5 bases). The length of the CDR3 is 13 residues. The V and J ends lost 1 base and 8 bases respectively, with 9 bases between them. Germline values: CDR1 MGHDK, CDR2 SYGVNS. This CDR3 is CASSESGVYTIYF. CDR3 DNA sequence: TGTGCCAGCAGTGAATCGGGGGTTTACACCATATATTTT.

The table lists this clone with a count of one. The rearrangement uses TRBV30 and TRBJ1-1, with D hard to call. V was pared by 0 bases and J by 5 bases, with 10 bases between. This CDR3 has 13 amino acids. Germline-derived CDR1 and CDR2 are GTSNPN and SVGIG (reference sequence). The DNA of the CDR3 is TGTGCCTGGAGTGTACGTGGCGTTACTGAAGCTTTCTTT. It encodes CAWSVRGVTEAFF.

The sample holds one count of this clone. V is TRBV11-2 and J is TRBJ2-1, with TRBD2 matching 12 bases. The CDR3 length is 19 residues. J gave up 0 bases and V 4 bases, and 10 bases lay outside the gene matches. Germline assignment: CDR1 SGHAT and CDR2 FQNNGV. The chain's CDR3 is CASSSRLAGDLNSYNEQFF. CDR3 sequence (DNA): TGTGCCAGCAGCTCTAGACTAGCGGGGGACCTTAACTCCTACAATGAGCAGTTCTTC.

J is TRBJ1-1 and V is TRBV6-5; D gene ambiguous. Germline V gene sequence: CDR1 MNHEY, CDR2 SVGAGI. The CDR3 contains 14 residues. Trimming shortened V by 2 bases and J by 3 bases, and 10 bases separated the two germline ends. For the CDR3, the DNA is TGTGCCAGCAGTTACCGGACGCCGGACACTGAAGCTTTCTTT. It translates to CASSYRTPDTEAFF.